This T cell receptor beta chain is from a study of cytomegalovirus exposure and HLA in healthy donors (TCRdb year 2017). Broadly, across the study: An earlier analysis of approximately 600 of the donors reported approximately 290 Gb of sequence data and roughly 110 million unique TCR beta sequences from some 180 million T cells. Roughly 300 gigabases of sequencing data and 70 million to 95 million unique TCR sequences made up an early release that covered approximately 650 HLA-typed donors. The T cell repertoires of 670 or so subjects were profiled by immunosequencing and related to cytomegalovirus serostatus. Among some 410 genotyped donors of the cohort, an average of approximately 240,000 unique TCR beta nucleotide sequences was sequenced per donor, of which about 19% were non-productive. Donor age, sex, ethnicity and CMV serostatus were compiled alongside the repertoire data. The later analysis used no new phenotypic data to find candidate immune exposures, relying instead on TCR beta sequences and their occurrence across donors. A later analysis re-examined previously published TCR beta repertoires from more than 600 donors and added high-resolution HLA genotyping to investigate patterns of TCR occurrence. Every repertoire in the discovery cohort had been generated on one and the same sequencing platform. Typing coverage varied by locus: roughly 620-640 donors for A, B, C, DRB1 and DQB1; some 520 for DQA1; about 570 for DPA1; approximately 450 for DPB1. Four or five DR-DQ haplotypes were handled as single units for association and clustering because linkage in the cohort was strong. Of the approximately 370 genotyped donors, less than 90% were placed in the genetic ancestry cluster associated with self-reported Caucasian donors. An earlier analysis of around 580 of the donors used high-throughput TCR beta sequencing to judge whether each TCR beta V gene segment behaved as functional or pseudogenic. Genome-wide SNP genotypes for about 55% of the roughly 670 donors were used in a later genetic analysis, which treated that subset as a discovery cohort. The aim of the study was to test whether cataloging public T cell receptors could identify signatures of past pathogen exposure. HLA typing included class I and class II loci at four-digit resolution. To predict cytomegalovirus infection status, the study combined high-throughput TCR immunosequencing, statistical association of individual TCRs with disease status, and machine learning. In addition to the first cohort of 666 subjects, a separate validation cohort of 130 or so different subjects was used.

The investigation overall reported the following: CMV serostatus was the only immune exposure information available for the cohort. A later genetic analysis reported fewer N-insertions in productive TCRs among donors in an Asian-associated ancestry cluster than the approximately 700-donor mean. A group of highly shared sequence variants was considered likely to be a technical artifact of the sequencing pipeline. A further reported finding was that TCR beta sequences accurately predicted the HLA-A and HLA-B alleles for most subjects in the first cohort. Sequencing depth was assumed to be roughly uniform across donors in the presence/absence analyses, though that assumption may not hold. In a later analysis, TCR association rates were found to vary across HLA loci, with the most associated TCRs seen for DRB1 alleles and the fewest for HLA-C alleles. It was suggested by the authors that the approach could potentially be generalized to other disease states and immunological phenotypes. V-gene and J-gene trimming of TCR beta chains was associated with a missense DCLRE1C variant in a later genetic analysis, and the association was replicated in an independent cohort. The cohort was sequenced for TCR beta chains only, and without alpha or paired-chain data the features that could be detected were limited. Compared with equally common non-associated chains, HLA-associated TCR beta chains in a later analysis were more clonally expanded and had lower generation probabilities. While some public TCRs were present in many individuals, most TCR sequences turned up only very rarely across donors. Linkage disequilibrium might explain the correlated functional status among segregating V segments, but an unknown experimental factor could not be excluded. The earlier analysis of almost 600 of the donors excluded roughly 17 rarely observed V segments, including chromosome 9 orphons, because counts were too low. When HLA alleles, especially DR and DQ, strongly co-occurred, attributing TCR associations to individual alleles was difficult. A few of the identified cytomegalovirus-associated TCR beta chains were confirmed in vitro to be specific for cytomegalovirus antigens. HLA typing was unavailable for some donors at each locus, so association tests used only the typed subset. In both the original and validation cohorts, the classifier was reported to diagnose cytomegalovirus status with high specificity and sensitivity. In a later analysis, 15,000 to 20,000 TCR beta sequences were associated with specific HLA alleles at a false discovery rate of 0.05. The study gave a list of 150 to 200 TCR beta chains associated with cytomegalovirus. According to a later analysis, parvovirus B19, influenza, CMV and Epstein-Barr virus appeared linked to several top co-occurrence clusters. In an earlier analysis of roughly 560 of the donors, most TCR beta V segments were observed in productive rearrangements about 90% or about 30% of the time, broadly matching IMGT annotations. A later analysis found that most CMV-associated TCR beta chains appeared HLA-restricted, with HLA associations seemingly driven largely by CMV exposure.

Library construction relied on the immunoSEQ multiplex PCR assay. For the multiplex PCR, a mixture combining 60 forward primers for TCR Vbeta segments and 13 reverse primers for TCR Jbeta segments was used. A multiplex PCR assay on genomic DNA amplified the CDR3 region of rearranged TCR beta genes. Amplified TCR beta libraries were sequenced as 87-base-pair reads on the Illumina HiSeq System. On the authors' methods: In a later analysis, approximately 74 million unique TCR beta chains were counted across the approximately 620 repertoires, and around 11 million of these chains were shared by at least two donors. Raw reads were error-corrected and collapsed into unique sequences with a nearest-neighbor algorithm that merged closely related sequences to remove PCR and sequencing errors. Alignment of CDR3 sequences to IMGT reference sequences was used to assign V, D and J gene segments. For a sequence to be retained, at least a six-nucleotide match to both a V gene segment and a J gene segment was required. Rearrangements were classified as productive when the CDR3 lacked stop codons and remained in frame with V and J, and all other rearrangements were classified as non-productive. Following IMGT convention, CDR3 was defined as the stretch from the second conserved V-encoded cysteine up to the conserved J-encoded phenylalanine. The earlier analysis of a few hundred of the donors excluded sequences that lacked an unambiguous match to a single V gene segment. In an earlier analysis of 587 of the donors, V segments were called functional above 56.7% productive rearrangements and were called segregating when the between-donor standard deviation exceeded 5%. To diagnose cytomegalovirus status from the catalog of TCR beta chain sequences, a statistical classification framework was built. In a later analysis, V and J genes were assigned by comparing TCR nucleotide sequences against IMGT/GENE-DB human TR gene sequences. Using the TCRdist pipeline, a later analysis assigned CDR3 sequences along with most-parsimonious VDJ recombination scenarios. In a later analysis, each TCR beta chain was defined by its CDR3 amino acid sequence together with its V-gene family, and reads lacking a unique V-gene family were excluded. In a later analysis, 500 to 650 highly shared, low-generation-probability nucleotide sequences were removed to address suspected cross-contamination and a sequencing artifact. In a later analysis, a clonal expansion index for each public chain was calculated from normalized within-repertoire ranks of inferred template counts. A later analysis computed generation probabilities with a VDJ recombination model fitted to out-of-frame rearrangements, and checked the results against IGoR. Hypergeometric tests were used in a later analysis to score TCR-TCR, TCR-HLA and TCR-CMV co-occurrence, with a repertoire-size bias correction applied to the TCR pairs. In a later analysis, false discovery rates were estimated by permuting HLA or CMV assignments 20 times. A later analysis grouped co-occurring TCRs with DBSCAN, adding TCRdist sequence similarity when clustering within HLA-allele-positive subsets. Repertoires with fewer than 30,000 or more than 120,000 public chains were left out of co-occurrence clustering, as were a few repertoires with anomalous nucleotide sharing. What TCRdb holds here is the immuneACCESS table cut down to in-frame rearrangements. Part of the clones is not present; checked against another copy, under half of the missing clones reflect an unresolved V gene, and the others are unexplained. The V and J calls and the clone size are those of that table, but D and trimming were determined from the DNA. This sample lists 150,000 to 200,000 clones; around two thirds were detected once. The ten largest make up 1.4% to 1.5% of the sample.

A single count supports this clone. Which antigen it targets is not known. No base quality values were provided; no much bigger clone lies one nucleotide off. The cohort consisted of more than 650 healthy bone marrow donors. Cohort members were all nominally healthy when sampled, although unrecorded immune exposures were likely present. The donor was CMV seronegative and was included in the group of about 350 seronegative cohort members. Every donor gave a peripheral blood sample, and the peripheral blood mononuclear cells from that sample were used for TCR beta sequencing. The Qiagen DNeasy Blood Extraction Kit was used to extract genomic DNA from the blood cell samples. Material: PBMCs. The receptor was derived from a man over 45 in good health and CMV-seronegative.

In nucleotide form, the sequence is TGTGCCAGCCGACTTGACAGGGGTAACACCGGGGAGCTGTTTTTT. It encodes CASRLDRGNTGELFF. The receptor chain draws on TRBV6-1 and TRBJ2-2; the central 8 bases match TRBD1. Sequences MNHNS (CDR1) and SASEGT (CDR2) are obtained from the germline V gene. The CDR3 spans 15 residues, from the cysteine through the phenylalanine. Only CDR3 DNA is held: 45 bases, read in frame from base 1. Germline trimming: 8 bases from V, 2 bases from J; junction bases outside gene matches: 7.